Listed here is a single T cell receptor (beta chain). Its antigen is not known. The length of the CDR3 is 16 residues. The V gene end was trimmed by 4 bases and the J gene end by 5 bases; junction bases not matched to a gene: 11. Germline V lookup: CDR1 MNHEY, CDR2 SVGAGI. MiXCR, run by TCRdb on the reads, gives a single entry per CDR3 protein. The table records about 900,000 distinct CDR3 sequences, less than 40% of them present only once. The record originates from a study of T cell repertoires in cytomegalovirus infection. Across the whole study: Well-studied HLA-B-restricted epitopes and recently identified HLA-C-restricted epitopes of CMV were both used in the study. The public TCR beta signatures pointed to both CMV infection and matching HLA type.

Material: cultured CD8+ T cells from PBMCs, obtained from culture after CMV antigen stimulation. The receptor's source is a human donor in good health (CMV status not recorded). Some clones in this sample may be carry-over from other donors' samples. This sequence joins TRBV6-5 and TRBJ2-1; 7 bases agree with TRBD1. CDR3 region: CASSFRDSQYHNEQFF. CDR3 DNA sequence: TGTGCCAGCAGTTTTCGGGACAGCCAATACCACAATGAGCAGTTCTTC.